This TCR beta chain was obtained from a study of blood T cell repertoires in COVID-19. As for the study in general: Samples of COVID-19 (acute and convalescent) were obtained from the United States, Italy and Spain.

Per the germline V gene, CDR1 is SGHNT and CDR2 is YYREEE (reference sequence). After removal of 2 bases from V and 5 bases from J, the junction contained 4 bases not matched to a gene. This CDR3 comprises 15 residues. In the authors' methods: Estimation of nucleated cell counts relied on the amplification of reference gene primers. TCRdb's copy holds only in-frame clones and misses some; the assay was immunoSEQ multiplex PCR. D and trimming were read from the DNA, whereas the V and J calls and clone size are those reported in that table. The sample has roughly 250,000 clones, more than 85% seen once. Patients from Seattle were sampled longitudinally, starting during active infection.

The chain couples TRBV5-4 to TRBJ2-2, with 9 bases matching TRBD1. The sequenced sample consisted of peripheral blood. The sequence derives from a person aged 18-30 years with COVID-19, enrolled during active disease. CDR3 region: CASSFDRGATGELFF. The CDR3 DNA is TGTGCCAGCAGCTTTGACAGGGGGGCAACCGGGGAGCTGTTTTTT.